One sample yielded the 20 T cell receptor beta chains listed below, sequenced in a study of shared clonotypes between healthy human individuals. The naive CD8 subset, CD45RO-negative cells positively selected for CCR7, excluded terminally differentiated effector memory CD45RA+ cells. Sequencing was performed with immunoSEQ multiplex PCR; in TCRdb, only in-frame clones are kept and a portion is missing. The table shows 550,000 to 750,000 clones, with 92% occurring only once. The sequenced sample was naive CD8+ T cells sorted from blood. The source of these receptors is a man between 25 and 39 years old in good health.

This clone was recorded only once. For the CDR3, the DNA is TGTGCCAGCAGCGAAGGGGGAACGAACACTGAAGCTTTCTTT. This codes for CASSEGGTNTEAFF. The chain is built from TRBV9 and TRBJ1-1; D possibly corresponds to TRBD1 (6 bases). The CDR3 length is 14 residues. The V end lost 3 bases, the J end lost 1 base, and 10 bases lay between the germline ends. The germline gives CDR1 SGDLS, CDR2 YYNGEE.

The chain has TRBV10-3 and TRBJ2-7; either TRBD1 or TRBD2 may supply D (5 bases each). Between the trimmed V and J ends, which lost 5 bases and 4 bases, there was a span of 18 bases. The CDR3 length is 15 residues. The germline V gene has CDR1 ENHRY and CDR2 SYGVKD. The CDR3 here is CAISLGTSSQYEQYF. For the CDR3, the DNA is TGTGCCATCAGTCTAGGGACCTCCTCTCAATACGAGCAGTACTTC.

V is TRBV27 and J is TRBJ2-3; 7 bases agree with TRBD2. The germline CDR1 and CDR2 sequences are MNHEY and SMNVEV (reference sequence). The V segment lost 1 base and the J segment 0 bases; nucleotides outside the gene matches: 4. This CDR3 has 16 amino acids. CDR3 sequence reads: CASSLWEGPSTDTQYF. CDR3 DNA: TGTGCCAGCAGTTTATGGGAGGGCCCAAGCACAGATACGCAGTATTTT.

This chain links TRBV7-9 with TRBJ1-1; the match to TRBD1 covers 10 bases. CDR3 length equals 16 residues. The V gene end was trimmed by 5 bases and the J gene end by 1 base; junction bases not matched to a gene: 7. Germline V gene data show CDR1 as SEHNR and CDR2 as FQNEAQ (reference sequence). In DNA form, the CDR3 reads TGTGCCAGCAGCGCCCGGACAGGGGGAGCGAACACTGAAGCTTTCTTT. It is translated as CASSARTGGANTEAFF.

This clone was seen just once. The chain is built from TRBV9 and TRBJ2-1, with 10 bases that match TRBD2. The CDR3 runs 16 residues. Trimming removed 0 bases from V and 7 bases from J; junction bases left unmatched: 7. The V gene's germline CDR1 is SGDLS and CDR2 YYNGEE. CDR3 region: CASSVVEGLAWNEQFF. CDR3 in DNA: TGTGCCAGCAGCGTAGTAGAGGGACTAGCGTGGAATGAGCAGTTCTTC.

The J gene is TRBJ2-3, the V gene TRBV25-1; D is tentatively TRBD1 or TRBD2 (5 bases each). The V and J ends lost 8 bases and 1 base respectively, with 13 bases between them. The CDR3 sequence is 14 residues long. From germline, CDR1 is MGHDK and CDR2 SYGVNS. CDR3 nucleotide sequence: TGTGCCAGCCTTTCTGGGGGAGGCACAGATACGCAGTATTTT. Protein sequence: CASLSGGGTDTQYF.

This chain joins TRBV9 and TRBJ1-4; D gene unclear. Germline CDR1 SGDLS, CDR2 YYNGEE. With 4 bases removed from V and 3 bases from J, the gap between germline ends came to 13 bases. CDR3 length: 15 amino acids. The CDR3 protein is CASSPSRFANEKLFF. The CDR3 DNA sequence: TGTGCCAGCAGCCCATCAAGGTTTGCTAATGAAAAACTGTTTTTT.

This chain uses TRBV29-1 with TRBJ2-7, with 8 bases aligning to TRBD2. After removal of 3 bases from V and 0 bases from J, the junction contained 7 bases not matched to a gene. Germline CDR1 reads SQVTM; CDR2 reads ANQGSEA. The CDR3 is 15 amino acids. The CDR3 DNA sequence: TGCAGCGTTGATAGAGGGCTAGCGGGCTCCTACGAGCAGTACTTC. Protein: CSVDRGLAGSYEQYF.

The chain combines TRBV30 with TRBJ2-7, with a possible D match to TRBD1 (6 bases). The CDR3 has 13 residues. Trimming took off 1 base at V and 3 bases at J, with 10 bases between the two ends. Germline V CDR1 and CDR2: GTSNPN, SVGIG (reference sequence). CDR3 nucleotide sequence: TGTGCCTGGAGTGAGGGACATAGCTACGAGCAGTACTTC. Protein product: CAWSEGHSYEQYF.

The chain has TRBV30 and TRBJ1-4, with D unclear. Trimming removed 1 base at V and 0 bases at J, with 3 bases between. The germline CDR1 and CDR2 sequences are GTSNPN and SVGIG (reference sequence). CDR3 length: 13 amino acids. Here the CDR3 reads CAWSGPTNEKLFF. In DNA form, the CDR3 reads TGTGCCTGGAGTGGCCCAACTAATGAAAAACTGTTTTTT.

This chain uses TRBV19 with TRBJ2-7; D remains unclear. Per the germline V gene, CDR1 is LNHDA and CDR2 is SQIVND (reference sequence). With 7 bases removed from V and 0 bases from J, the gap between germline ends came to 16 bases. The CDR3 is 15 residues long. The CDR3 bases are TGTGCCAGTACCCCTAACGGACGGAGCTCCTACGAGCAGTACTTC. Translated, it gives CASTPNGRSSYEQYF.

Regarding this clone: Its ends do not fully match the called genes, so a read error is possible. The V gene is TRBV7-7, the J gene TRBJ1-5; possible D gene TRBD1, 6 bases. Germline values: CDR1 SSHAT, CDR2 FNYEAQ (reference sequence). This CDR3 spans 13 amino acids. The CDR3 region has the DNA TGTGCTAGCAGCTCGTACAGGGATCAGCCCCAGCATTTT. Translation: CASSSYRDQPQHF.

This clone was picked up one time. J is TRBJ2-1 and V is TRBV19, with D possibly matching TRBD2 (6 bases). This CDR3 region has 14 residues. CDR1 is LNHDA and CDR2 is SQIVND in the germline V gene (reference sequence). Trimming removed 5 bases at V and 2 bases at J, with 10 bases between. CDR3 loop: CASSSWGAYNEQFF. As DNA, the CDR3 is TGTGCCAGTAGTTCGTGGGGGGCCTACAATGAGCAGTTCTTC.

The V and J genes are TRBV19 and TRBJ1-5, with D possibly being TRBD1 (5 bases). Trimming stripped 3 bases from V and 3 bases from J, with 9 bases between. The germline CDR1 and CDR2 sequences are LNHDA and SQIVND (reference sequence). The CDR3 loop spans 14 amino acids. CDR3 nucleotides: TGTGCCAGTAGTATGCCAGGGAACAATCAGCCCCAGCATTTT. Protein: CASSMPGNNQPQHF.

This chain connects TRBV5-8 to TRBJ1-1; D may be TRBD1 (6 bases). The V and J ends lost 4 bases and 1 base respectively, with 17 bases between them. The CDR3 totals 16 residues. Per the germline V gene, CDR1 is SGHTS and CDR2 is YDEGEE. The CDR3, as DNA: TGTGCCAGCAGCCCTCTACAGGACAGAGGGAACACTGAAGCTTTCTTT. Protein: CASSPLQDRGNTEAFF.

The J gene is TRBJ1-2, the V gene TRBV5-1; TRBD1 is a possible D gene (6 bases). The CDR3 consists of 13 residues. Germline loops: CDR1 SGHRS, CDR2 YFSETQ. V lost 4 bases to trimming and J lost 3 bases, with 10 bases between them. This chain's CDR3 is CASSRQADYGYTF. In nucleotides, the CDR3 is TGCGCCAGCAGCCGACAGGCCGACTATGGCTACACCTTC.

The chain combines TRBV6-1 with TRBJ2-1; TRBD2 matches 9 bases. The CDR3 covers 18 residues. J gave up 7 bases and V 1 base, and 14 bases lay outside the gene matches. Looked up from germline, CDR1 is MNHNS and CDR2 is SASEGT. CDR3 DNA sequence: TGTGCCAGCAGTGAAGTCGACACTTTGCCGGGACTAGCTAATGAGCAGTTCTTC. This gives the protein CASSEVDTLPGLANEQFF.

V gene TRBV6-1 combines with J gene TRBJ2-7; D ambiguous. The germline gives CDR1 MNHNS, CDR2 SASEGT. The CDR3 extends over 13 amino acids. V shed 6 bases and J shed 7 bases, with 16 bases lying between them. CDR3 residues: CASSKYSGIEQYF. In DNA, the CDR3 is TGTGCCAGCAGCAAATACTCCGGTATTGAGCAGTACTTC.

V and J are TRBV15 and TRBJ2-7; D remains ambiguous. Trimming took 0 bases from V and 5 from J, leaving 11 bases between them. Germline CDR1 reads LNHNV; CDR2 reads YYDKDF (reference sequence). This CDR3 is built from 14 residues. In DNA form, the CDR3 reads TGTGCCACCAGCAGAGACAGAAGGCTCGACGAGCAGTACTTC. It specifies CATSRDRRLDEQYF. The complete variable domain, with remaining parts taken from reference TRBV15 and TRBJ2-7, reads DAMVIQNPRYQVTQFGKPVTLSCSQTLNHNVMYWYQQKSSQAPKLLFHYYDKDFNNEADTPDNFQSRRPNTSFCFLDIRSPGLGDTAMYLCATSRDRRLDEQYFGPGTRLTVT.

The rearrangement uses TRBV29-1 and TRBJ2-7, with D perhaps TRBD2 (6 bases). The CDR3 consists of 15 residues. Trimming pared 4 bases from V and 2 bases from J, leaving 18 bases between. Germline V gives CDR1 SQVTM, CDR2 ANQGSEA. The CDR3 DNA sequence: TGCAGCGTTGTCGGGCGGGACCAGAAAACCTACGAGCAGTACTTC. This encodes CSVVGRDQKTYEQYF.